One and the same sample provided the 25 T cell receptor beta chains below, sequenced in a study of OX40 agonist ivuxolimab in advanced cancers. TCRdb's copy holds only in-frame clones and misses some; the assay was immunoSEQ multiplex PCR. The repertoire has 1,500 to 2,000 clones, over 70% of them found once; the top ten carry about 37%. This sample comprised CD4+ or CD8+ T cells sorted from blood, obtained in a trial of the OX40 agonist ivuxolimab. The receptors here all came from an adult with an advanced solid tumor such as melanoma, head and neck, liver or kidney cancer.

The table lists this clone with a few counts. J is TRBJ1-5 and V is TRBV19; TRBD1 matches 10 bases. In germline, CDR1 is LNHDA, CDR2 SQIVND (reference sequence). The trim removed 7 bases at V and 6 bases at J, leaving 6 bases unmatched. CDR3 length: 14 residues. CDR3 bases: TGTGCCAGTACCCTGGACAGGGGGATTCAGCCCCAGCATTTT. Protein sequence: CASTLDRGIQPQHF.

This clone showed up just once. V and J are TRBV9 and TRBJ1-2, with TRBD1 matching over 7 bases. Germline lookup yields CDR1 SGDLS and CDR2 YYNGEE. The CDR3 has 12 amino acids. The J segment lost 8 bases and the V segment lost 4 bases, leaving 5 bases of the junction unmatched. The CDR3: CASSQTGVGYTF. As DNA, the CDR3 is TGTGCCAGCAGCCAAACAGGGGTCGGCTACACCTTC.

The chain recombines TRBV2 with TRBJ1-4; 8 nucleotides agree with TRBD1. Trimming removed 3 bases from V and 3 bases from J; junction bases left unmatched: 12. Germline CDR1 reads SNHLY; CDR2 reads FYNNEI. This CDR3 has 18 amino acids. The CDR3 DNA is TGTGCCAGCAGTGATACGACAGGGGCCGCAGGACCTAATGAAAAACTGTTTTTT. Translated, it gives CASSDTTGAAGPNEKLFF.

The chain has TRBV6-5 and TRBJ1-1; D is undetermined. V shed 0 bases and J shed 3 bases, with 8 bases lying between them. This CDR3 has 14 amino acids. Germline-derived CDR1 and CDR2 are MNHEY and SVGAGI. The CDR3 region is CASSYSGLDTEAFF. The CDR3 nucleotides read TGTGCCAGCAGTTACTCAGGGCTCGACACTGAAGCTTTCTTT.

The gene calls are TRBV6-1 and TRBJ1-3; D unclear. V was cut by 6 bases and J by 0 bases, with 12 bases left in between. The CDR3 has 15 amino acids. Germline CDR1 is MNHNS and CDR2 is SASEGT. The chain's CDR3 is CASRLVSNSGNTIYF. DNA for the CDR3: TGTGCCAGCAGGCTCGTCTCAAACTCTGGAAACACCATATATTTT.

The J gene is TRBJ2-4, the V gene TRBV5-1; D is possibly TRBD1 or TRBD2 (6 bases each). Germline lookup yields CDR1 SGHRS and CDR2 YFSETQ. This CDR3 has 15 amino acids. Trimming pared 1 base from V and 4 bases from J, leaving 12 bases between. Here the CDR3 reads CASSLIPGAKNIQYF. CDR3 nucleotide sequence: TGCGCCAGCAGCTTGATCCCGGGGGCAAAAAACATTCAGTACTTC.

Of note for this clone: A read error may produce the germline difference seen at one junction end. V is TRBV10-1 and J is TRBJ2-7; D remains ambiguous. Germline CDR1 is WNHNN and CDR2 is SYGVQD (reference sequence). There are 12 residues in the CDR3. For the CDR3, the DNA is TGCGCCAGCAGCCGAGGTTCCTCCGAGCAGTACTTC. It translates to CASSRGSSEQYF.

V and J are TRBV7-9 and TRBJ2-1; 9 bases are a match to TRBD2. Trimming at V came to 0 bases and at J to 6 bases, leaving 3 bases not matched to a gene. This CDR3 has 15 amino acids. The germline gives CDR1 SEHNR, CDR2 FQNEAQ (reference sequence). This CDR3 reads CASSLAGLAFNEQFF. The CDR3 DNA sequence: TGTGCCAGCAGCTTAGCAGGACTAGCGTTCAATGAGCAGTTCTTC.

In this sample, this clone turned up once. The J gene is TRBJ2-7, the V gene TRBV6-5; D ambiguous. The V gene lost 7 bases and the J gene lost 3 bases, with 13 bases spanning the gap. From germline, CDR1 is MNHEY and CDR2 SVGAGI. This CDR3 has 13 amino acids. The CDR3 spells CASKRARRYEQYF. In DNA, the CDR3 is TGTGCCAGCAAAAGGGCCCGGCGCTACGAGCAGTACTTC.

This clone was counted only a few times. The chain couples TRBV7-9 to TRBJ2-2; tentatively, D is TRBD2 (6 bases). Germline assignment: CDR1 SEHNR and CDR2 FQNEAQ (reference sequence). The CDR3 runs 15 residues. Trimming left V 1 base short and J 4 bases short, with 10 bases between. DNA for the CDR3: TGTGCCAGCAGCTTAGGCCTAGCGTTCACCGGGGAGCTGTTTTTT. It encodes CASSLGLAFTGELFF. The whole variable domain, remainder taken from reference TRBV7-9 and TRBJ2-2, is DTGVSQNPRHKITKRGQNVTFRCDPISEHNRLYWYRQTLGQGPEFLTYFQNEAQLEKSRLLSDRFSAERPKGSFSTLEIQRTEQGDSAMYLCASSLGLAFTGELFFGEGSRLTVL.

The chain employs TRBV5-1 and TRBJ1-2, with D unclear. Looked up from germline, CDR1 is SGHRS and CDR2 is YFSETQ. Trimming pared 0 bases from V and 3 bases from J, leaving 9 bases between. The CDR3 is 14 amino acids. The CDR3 nucleotides read TGCGCCAGCAGCTTGGCTCGGGAGGACTATGGCTACACCTTC. Amino acids: CASSLAREDYGYTF.

The gene calls are TRBV9 and TRBJ2-3, with D maybe TRBD2 (5 bases). The CDR3 sequence is 13 residues long. Trimming removed 0 bases from V and 6 bases from J, with 8 bases in between. Germline loops: CDR1 SGDLS, CDR2 YYNGEE. The CDR3 loop is CASSVGERDTQYF. CDR3 in DNA: TGTGCCAGCAGCGTAGGCGAGCGGGATACGCAGTATTTT.

This clone appeared a few times. V usage is TRBV27 and J usage is TRBJ1-6; D is uncertain. Germline V gene data show CDR1 as MNHEY and CDR2 as SMNVEV (reference sequence). The V gene lost 5 bases and the J gene lost 8 bases, with 16 bases spanning the gap. This CDR3 is built from 15 residues. This chain's CDR3 is CASSSRQAFDSPLHF. CDR3 sequence (DNA): TGTGCCAGCAGTAGTCGGCAGGCCTTTGATTCACCCCTCCACTTT.

The chain is built from TRBV6-6 and TRBJ2-7; the D gene is possibly TRBD2 (6 bases). The CDR3 extends over 15 amino acids. The V gene lost 6 bases and the J gene lost 4 bases, with 19 bases spanning the gap. The germline CDR1 and CDR2 sequences are MNHNY and SVGAGI (reference sequence). The CDR3 nucleotides are TGTGCCAGCAGGTCCGGGAGCGCCGGTCTGTACGAGCAGTACTTC. Protein sequence: CASRSGSAGLYEQYF.

The chain combines TRBV2 with TRBJ1-2; TRBD1 agrees at 7 bases. The CDR3 has 13 amino acids. The germline CDR1 and CDR2 sequences are SNHLY and FYNNEI. J was trimmed by 5 bases and V by 4 bases; bases with no gene match: 4. The CDR3 DNA sequence: TGTGCCAGCAGTGGTGGGACAGAATATGGCTACACCTTC. It yields the protein CASSGGTEYGYTF.

The V gene is TRBV6-5, the J gene TRBJ1-6; no firm D call. This CDR3 has 14 amino acids. Germline lookup yields CDR1 MNHEY and CDR2 SVGAGI. V was shortened by 6 bases and J by 9 bases, with 15 bases between the two germline ends. The CDR3 spells CASRGVGNSSPLHF. The CDR3, as DNA: TGTGCCAGCAGGGGCGTCGGCAACAGTTCACCCCTCCACTTT.

The V call is TRBV5-1, the J call TRBJ2-3; perhaps TRBD2 as D (5 bases). This CDR3 comprises 16 residues. Trimming pared 6 bases from V and 2 bases from J, leaving 19 bases between. Germline V gene sequence: CDR1 SGHRS, CDR2 YFSETQ. The CDR3 DNA reads as TGCGCCAGCAAGGGCTCCAGCGGAAGAAACACAGATACGCAGTATTTT. Residues: CASKGSSGRNTDTQYF.

As regards this clone: The same CDR3 is also encoded by other DNA sequences in this sample. The V call is TRBV9, the J call TRBJ2-3; D tentatively reads TRBD1 or TRBD2 (6 bases each). The V end was cut by 3 bases, the J end by 4 bases, with 12 bases between. This CDR3 comprises 14 residues. Germline CDR1 reads SGDLS; CDR2 reads YYNGEE. CDR3 region: CASSAGGGPDTQYF. CDR3 in DNA: TGTGCCAGCAGCGCCGGAGGGGGGCCAGATACGCAGTATTTT. The full variable domain, completed using reference TRBV9 and TRBJ2-3, is DSGVTQTPKHLITATGQRVTLRCSPRSGDLSVYWYQQSLDQGLQFLIQYYNGEERAKGNILERFSAQQFPDLHSELNLSSLELGDSALYFCASSAGGGPDTQYFGPGTRLTVL.

The chain employs TRBV5-4 and TRBJ2-1, with D tentatively TRBD2 (5 bases). Germline V gives CDR1 SGHNT, CDR2 YYREEE (reference sequence). V was pared by 4 bases and J by 9 bases, with 14 bases between. The CDR3 loop spans 13 amino acids. The CDR3 nucleotides are TGTGCCAGCAGCCGCGACGGGGTCGGTGAGCAGTTCTTC. This gives the protein CASSRDGVGEQFF.

The V and J genes are TRBV5-8 and TRBJ2-5, with unresolved D. The V and J ends lost 0 bases and 6 bases respectively, with 21 bases between them. The germline CDR1 and CDR2 sequences are SGHTS and YDEGEE. The CDR3 runs 17 residues. Here the CDR3 reads CASSLGMLGFDWKTQYF. CDR3 nucleotide sequence: TGTGCCAGCAGCTTGGGGATGCTTGGTTTTGACTGGAAGACCCAGTACTTC.

The rearrangement links TRBV7-6 to TRBJ2-7; 8 bases are a match to TRBD2. The CDR3 contains 13 residues. With V trimmed by 3 bases and J by 6 bases, 4 bases remained unmatched. Germline CDR1 and CDR2: SGHVS and FNYEAQ. The CDR3 DNA reads TGTGCCAGCAGCTTGTCTAGCGGGTTCGAGCAGTACTTC. Amino acids: CASSLSSGFEQYF.

CDR3 DNA: TGTGCCAGCCGGGGTAGCTACCTGGATACGCAGTATTTT. This sequence encodes CASRGSYLDTQYF. This chain links TRBV6-1 with TRBJ2-3, with D perhaps matching TRBD2 (5 bases). Trimming took off 8 bases at V and 6 bases at J, with 15 bases between the two ends. The CDR3 totals 13 residues. CDR1 is MNHNS and CDR2 is SASEGT in the germline V gene.

The chain recombines TRBV7-6 with TRBJ1-4; maybe TRBD1 (5 bases). The V end was cut by 1 base, the J end by 8 bases, with 17 bases between. Germline V gene data show CDR1 as SGHVS and CDR2 as FNYEAQ. The CDR3 covers 16 residues. The CDR3 loop reads CASSLGDRQLGEKLFF. CDR3 bases: TGTGCCAGCAGCTTAGGGGACCGTCAGCTAGGAGAAAAACTGTTTTTT.

The rearrangement uses TRBV11-3 and TRBJ2-7; D is perhaps TRBD1 (5 bases). Germline CDR1 reads SGHNT; CDR2 reads YENEEA. This CDR3 is built from 14 residues. V lost 0 bases to trimming and J lost 5 bases, with 11 bases between them. Here the CDR3 reads CASSLDNRPHEQYF. As DNA, the CDR3 is TGTGCCAGCAGCTTAGATAACAGGCCCCACGAGCAGTACTTC.

The rearrangement links TRBV6-1 to TRBJ1-5; weak D call: TRBD1 (5 bases). This CDR3 is 13 amino acids long. Trimming pared 8 bases from V and 5 bases from J, leaving 13 bases between. Germline V lookup: CDR1 MNHNS, CDR2 SASEGT. The CDR3 spells CASAGRVYQPQHF. The CDR3 DNA sequence: TGTGCCAGCGCGGGACGGGTTTATCAGCCCCAGCATTTT.